The 31 T cell receptor beta chains below were found in one sample sequenced in a study of beta chain features in type 1 diabetes. As every portion of the isolated RNA was reverse transcribed, the sequencing read expressed TCRB transcripts. Only in-frame clones appear in the TCRdb table, and some are missing; sequencing was by immunoSEQ multiplex PCR. The repertoire has 500,000 to 700,000 clones, around a sixth of them found once; the top ten carry around 0.1%. The sequenced sample consisted of naive CD4+ T cells from blood. Receptors originate from a man aged 18 to 30 in good health.

V usage is TRBV4-2 and J usage is TRBJ2-5, with 10 bases aligning to TRBD2. The CDR3 extends over 16 amino acids. The V gene's germline CDR1 is LGHNA and CDR2 YNFKEQ. V lost 1 base and J lost 1; bases outside the gene matches: 3. CDR3 bases: TGTGCCAGCAGCCAAGGAAGGACTAGCGGCCAAGAGACCCAGTACTTC. This encodes CASSQGRTSGQETQYF.

V and J are TRBV18 and TRBJ1-1; D remains unclear. Germline V gene data show CDR1 as KGHSH and CDR2 as LQKENI. The CDR3 sequence is 12 residues long. Trimming stripped 0 bases from V and 9 bases from J, with 8 bases between. This CDR3 is CASSPPSGKAFF. Written as DNA, the CDR3 is TGTGCCAGCTCACCACCCAGCGGGAAAGCTTTCTTT.

This clone was counted only a few times. Other nucleotide sequences in the sample specify the same CDR3. The V gene is TRBV28, the J gene TRBJ1-3; D is undetermined. Germline assignment: CDR1 MDHEN and CDR2 SYDVKM. V gave up 3 bases and J gave up 3 bases, with 3 bases separating them. This CDR3 contains 12 residues. The CDR3 loop reads CASSFGGNTIYF. Here the CDR3 DNA reads TGTGCCAGCAGTTTCGGTGGAAACACCATATATTTT.

This clone was found a few times. This chain connects TRBV4-3 to TRBJ2-2, with D unresolved. The CDR3 is 14 amino acids. Trimming left V 3 bases short and J 2 bases short, with 7 bases between. Germline lookup yields CDR1 LGHNA and CDR2 YSLEER. This CDR3 reads CASSHEPNTGELFF. For the CDR3, the DNA is TGCGCCAGCAGCCACGAACCCAACACCGGGGAGCTGTTTTTT.

This chain joins TRBV5-1 and TRBJ1-6; perhaps TRBD1 as D (5 bases). Germline V gene data show CDR1 as SGHRS and CDR2 as YFSETQ. This CDR3 has 15 amino acids. V was pared by 2 bases and J by 5 bases, with 11 bases between. CDR3 nucleotides: TGCGCCAGCAGCTTCCGGGACGGTGATAATTCACCCCTCCACTTT. Protein product: CASSFRDGDNSPLHF.

In its sample, this clone was seen a few times. This sequence joins TRBV7-3 and TRBJ1-5; TRBD1 is a possible D gene (5 bases). V shed 4 bases and J shed 9 bases, with 10 bases lying between them. Looked up from germline, CDR1 is SGHTA and CDR2 is FQGTGA. This CDR3 has 12 residues. The CDR3 region has the DNA TGTGCCAGCAGCTCCCCCGGGGGGCCCCAGCATTTT. Amino acid sequence: CASSSPGGPQHF.

The V gene is TRBV6-5, the J gene TRBJ2-7; no clear D. Trimming shortened V by 7 bases and J by 0 bases, and 13 bases separated the two germline ends. Germline V CDR1 and CDR2: MNHEY, SVGAGI. The CDR3 covers 14 residues. The CDR3 sequence is CASIDLGSSYEQYF. CDR3 DNA: TGTGCCAGCATTGATCTAGGAAGCTCCTACGAGCAGTACTTC.

This clone was observed a few times. This rearrangement joins TRBV7-2 to TRBJ1-4, with 8 bases fitting TRBD1. V shed 5 bases, J shed 4 bases, and the junction held 3 bases outside the gene matches. Germline loops: CDR1 SGHTA, CDR2 FQGNSA. This CDR3 contains 14 residues. CDR3 in amino acids: CASSIDRGNEKLFF. Written as DNA, the CDR3 is TGTGCCAGCAGCATCGACAGGGGTAATGAAAAACTGTTTTTT.

This clone was recorded at least ten times. The J gene is TRBJ2-1, the V gene TRBV10-3; TRBD2 matches at 7 bases. Germline V gene sequence: CDR1 ENHRY, CDR2 SYGVKD. The CDR3 totals 15 residues. V lost 10 bases and J lost 0; bases outside the gene matches: 9. In DNA form, the CDR3 reads TGTGCCACCCACGGGGGGACCCACTCCTACAATGAGCAGTTCTTC. Encoded protein: CATHGGTHSYNEQFF.

This clone turned up a few times. The chain employs TRBV10-3 and TRBJ1-2; D remains ambiguous. This CDR3 spans 15 amino acids. Germline assignment: CDR1 ENHRY and CDR2 SYGVKD. The V gene lost 6 bases and the J gene lost 10 bases, with 24 bases spanning the gap. The chain's CDR3 is CAISGVGSTAGVYTF. For the CDR3, the DNA is TGTGCCATCAGCGGGGTAGGTTCGACGGCTGGAGTCTACACCTTC.

This sequence joins TRBV28 and TRBJ2-7; no reliable D call. Germline V gene sequence: CDR1 MDHEN, CDR2 SYDVKM. V was trimmed by 5 bases and J by 5 bases, leaving 13 bases between them. This CDR3 comprises 13 residues. DNA for the CDR3: TGTGCCAGCAGTGCCCAGCGTCCTGACGAGCAGTACTTC. It yields the protein CASSAQRPDEQYF.

The V gene is TRBV18, the J gene TRBJ1-1; no reliable D call. V was pared by 6 bases and J by 3 bases, with 20 bases between. Germline-derived CDR1 and CDR2 are KGHSH and LQKENI. This CDR3 contains 16 residues. The CDR3 spells CASSPTVGNRDTEAFF. The CDR3 DNA is TGTGCCAGCTCGCCGACGGTAGGGAATAGGGACACTGAAGCTTTCTTT.

This clone has only one observation. The chain is built from TRBV7-8 and TRBJ2-5, with 8 nucleotides matching TRBD1. Germline CDR1 reads SGHVS; CDR2 reads FQNEAQ. This CDR3 is built from 16 residues. J lost 1 base, V lost 1 base, and 5 bases had no gene match. CDR3 region: CASSLDRGFSQETQYF. CDR3 in DNA: TGTGCCAGCAGCTTAGACAGGGGGTTTTCCCAAGAGACCCAGTACTTC.

The rearrangement uses TRBV2 and TRBJ1-1; D uncertain. The CDR3 totals 13 residues. Deletions cut 6 bases from V and 0 bases from J, with 8 bases between. The V gene's germline CDR1 is SNHLY and CDR2 FYNNEI. The DNA for the CDR3 is TGTGCCAGCAGGACACAAATGAACACTGAAGCTTTCTTT. Translated: CASRTQMNTEAFF.

The chain joins TRBV6-6 to TRBJ1-6, with a weak D call TRBD1 (6 bases). V lost 4 bases to trimming and J lost 4 bases, with 11 bases between them. Germline V gene sequence: CDR1 MNHNY, CDR2 SVGAGI (reference sequence). The CDR3 totals 15 residues. CDR3 coding DNA: TGTGCCAGCAGTTCGACAGGACTATATAATTCACCCCTCCACTTT. This sequence encodes CASSSTGLYNSPLHF.

This clone turned up a few times. Other nucleotide sequences in the sample specify the same CDR3. V is TRBV29-1 and J is TRBJ2-7; 9 bases fit TRBD2. The germline V gene has CDR1 SQVTM and CDR2 ANQGSEA. The CDR3 length is 13 residues. V lost 3 bases and J lost 5; bases outside the gene matches: 5. This chain's CDR3 is CSVERLAGNEQYF. DNA for the CDR3: TGCAGCGTTGAGCGGCTAGCGGGGAACGAGCAGTACTTC.

This clone occurred a few times. The rearrangement joins TRBV28 to TRBJ1-2; 9 nucleotides line up with TRBD1. Germline CDR1 MDHEN, CDR2 SYDVKM. V lost 6 bases to trimming and J lost 7 bases; unmatched junction nucleotides: 18. CDR3 length equals 17 residues. The CDR3 DNA follows: TGTGCCAGCAGCTCCCTGGGACAGGGAAGGTTTCGGGCTGGCTACACCTTC. This sequence encodes CASSSLGQGRFRAGYTF.

V and J are TRBV6-5 and TRBJ2-7; possible D gene TRBD1, 6 bases. Trimming stripped 0 bases from V and 3 bases from J, with 12 bases between. The germline V gene encodes CDR1 MNHEY and CDR2 SVGAGI. The CDR3 covers 15 residues. This CDR3 reads CASSYSRGYGYEQYF. DNA of the CDR3: TGTGCCAGCAGTTACTCGAGGGGGTATGGCTACGAGCAGTACTTC.

The chain carries TRBV29-1 and TRBJ2-7; D possibly corresponds to TRBD2 (5 bases). Germline V lookup: CDR1 SQVTM, CDR2 ANQGSEA. Trimming stripped 7 bases from V and 7 bases from J, with 14 bases between. The CDR3 is 11 residues long. CDR3 nucleotides: TGCAGCGCTGAGCTGGAGCGGGAGCAGTACTTC. Its protein is CSAELEREQYF.

The rearrangement uses TRBV6-5 and TRBJ1-2, with 10 bases matching TRBD1. CDR1 and CDR2 from the germline V gene are MNHEY and SVGAGI. J gave up 5 bases and V 7 bases, and 7 bases lay outside the gene matches. The CDR3 covers 14 residues. CDR3 in DNA: TGTGCCAGCAATACCGGGACAGGGGAGTATGGCTACACCTTC. It specifies CASNTGTGEYGYTF.

The V and J genes are TRBV4-3 and TRBJ2-5; 8 bases are shared with TRBD2. The trim removed 0 bases at V and 5 bases at J, leaving 5 bases unmatched. Germline loops: CDR1 LGHNA, CDR2 YSLEER. The CDR3 runs to 15 residues. The CDR3 nucleotides read TGCGCCAGCAGCCAAGACGGCTGGACTAGCGAGACCCAGTACTTC. This codes for CASSQDGWTSETQYF.

In this sample, this clone turned up a few times. V is TRBV6-5 and J is TRBJ1-1; D not certain. The germline gives CDR1 MNHEY, CDR2 SVGAGI. The germline V and J ends were trimmed by 5 bases and 1 base, with 8 bases remaining between them. The CDR3 is 13 amino acids. The DNA for the CDR3 is TGTGCCAGCAGTATTAGACAGAACACTGAAGCTTTCTTT. This codes for CASSIRQNTEAFF.

The chain links TRBV4-3 to TRBJ1-2; unclear D gene. V was trimmed by 1 base and J by 1 base, leaving 10 bases between them. The germline CDR1 and CDR2 sequences are LGHNA and YSLEER. This CDR3 spans 15 amino acids. The CDR3 nucleotides are TGCGCCAGCAGCCAAGCTTACCAGAGTAACTATGGCTACACCTTC. Translated, it gives CASSQAYQSNYGYTF.

This clone was found a few times. The rearrangement links TRBV5-1 to TRBJ2-1; D not resolved. The V end lost 0 bases, the J end lost 4 bases, and 5 bases lay between the germline ends. In germline, CDR1 is SGHRS, CDR2 YFSETQ. The CDR3 has 13 amino acids. The CDR3 region has the DNA TGCGCCAGCAGCTTGGAAGATTACAATGAGCAGTTCTTC. It specifies CASSLEDYNEQFF.

This chain uses TRBV2 with TRBJ1-1; 8 bases agree with TRBD1. Germline assignment: CDR1 SNHLY and CDR2 FYNNEI. V shed 5 bases, J shed 1 base, and the junction held 6 bases outside the gene matches. The CDR3 contains 15 residues. The CDR3 sequence: CASSRTGLSNTEAFF. CDR3 coding DNA: TGTGCCAGCAGTCGGACAGGGCTTTCGAACACTGAAGCTTTCTTT.

In its sample, this clone was seen a few times. Different DNA sequences within this sample yield the same CDR3. The J gene is TRBJ2-2, the V gene TRBV7-9; no reliable D call. Deletions cut 2 bases from V and 6 bases from J, with 7 bases between. This CDR3 is built from 13 residues. The germline V gene encodes CDR1 SEHNR and CDR2 FQNEAQ (reference sequence). The CDR3 loop is CASSLKGAGELFF. CDR3 sequence (DNA): TGTGCCAGCAGCTTAAAGGGCGCCGGGGAGCTGTTTTTT.

The sample holds a few counts of this clone. The chain couples TRBV6-6 to TRBJ2-1; 7 bases match TRBD1. J gave up 4 bases and V 7 bases, and 7 bases lay outside the gene matches. The CDR3 runs to 14 residues. The V gene's germline CDR1 is MNHNY and CDR2 SVGAGI (reference sequence). The CDR3 protein is CASKGPTGYNEQFF. The DNA for the CDR3 is TGTGCCAGCAAAGGCCCGACAGGGTACAATGAGCAGTTCTTC.

J is TRBJ2-3 and V is TRBV2, with a possible D match to TRBD2 (7 bases). V shed 5 bases and J shed 4 bases, with 19 bases lying between them. CDR3 size: 16 residues. From germline, CDR1 is SNHLY and CDR2 FYNNEI. The DNA of the CDR3 is TGTGCCAGCAGTCCGAGAGGGGGGGCGTTGTCAGATACGCAGTATTTT. Translating gives CASSPRGGALSDTQYF.

The chain joins TRBV7-2 to TRBJ2-6; tentative D call: TRBD2 (5 bases). The V gene's germline CDR1 is SGHTA and CDR2 FQGNSA. Trimming took 3 bases from V and 2 from J, leaving 11 bases between them. The CDR3 is 16 amino acids. DNA for the CDR3: TGTGCCAGCAGCTTCTTAGCCGGGACTGGGGCCAACGTCCTGACTTTC. As protein: CASSFLAGTGANVLTF.

The V call is TRBV7-9, the J call TRBJ1-6, with D possibly matching TRBD1 (6 bases). Germline assignment: CDR1 SEHNR and CDR2 FQNEAQ (reference sequence). Deletions cut 0 bases from V and 10 bases from J, with 13 bases between. CDR3 length: 15 residues. The CDR3 DNA reads TGTGCCAGCAGCTTAGCGGGCAGGGGTGGATCACCCCTCCACTTT. As protein: CASSLAGRGGSPLHF.

In its sample, this clone was seen many times. The V gene is TRBV7-9, the J gene TRBJ2-4; D remains unclear. The V gene lost 5 bases and the J gene lost 4 bases, with 9 bases spanning the gap. Germline V lookup: CDR1 SEHNR, CDR2 FQNEAQ (reference sequence). The CDR3 has 13 residues. As DNA, the CDR3 is TGTGCCAGCAGCCCGCTGGGTAAAAACATTCAGTACTTC. Translation gives CASSPLGKNIQYF. Together with reference TRBV7-9 and TRBJ2-4, the CDR3 gives the full variable domain: DTGVSQNPRHKITKRGQNVTFRCDPISEHNRLYWYRQTLGQGPEFLTYFQNEAQLEKSRLLSDRFSAERPKGSFSTLEIQRTEQGDSAMYLCASSPLGKNIQYFGAGTRLSVL.